What follows are 9 T cell receptor beta chains derived from one specimen sequenced in a study of blood T cell repertoires in COVID-19. Data came from immunoSEQ multiplex PCR; TCRdb stores just in-frame clones and leaves some out. This sample has approximately 66,000 clones; around 90% occur once, and the top ten carry approximately 8.8%. The sample consisted of peripheral blood. These receptors all stem from a human donor with active COVID-19. The donor label of this sample is uncertain.

The rearrangement links TRBV2 to TRBJ2-7; a weak D match, TRBD1 (6 bases). CDR3 length equals 18 residues. Germline-derived CDR1 and CDR2 are SNHLY and FYNNEI. Trimming removed 1 base at V and 3 bases at J, with 22 bases between. CDR3 sequence (DNA): TGTGCCAGCAGTGAAGTGGGGGCGGGTTTATCGACTTACTACGAGCAGTACTTC. Translation gives CASSEVGAGLSTYYEQYF.

The genes are TRBV5-1 and TRBJ1-2; D call uncertain. Germline CDR1 SGHRS, CDR2 YFSETQ. The germline V and J ends were trimmed by 1 base and 1 base, with 11 bases remaining between them. The CDR3 totals 15 residues. CDR3 DNA sequence: TGCGCCAGCAGCTTGCGGCAGGCGCGTAACTATGGCTACACCTTC. Translating gives CASSLRQARNYGYTF.

The J gene is TRBJ2-1, the V gene TRBV27; TRBD1 matches at 10 bases. This CDR3 region has 16 residues. V trimming: 0 bases; J trimming: 7 bases; junction bases outside the gene matches: 6. From germline, CDR1 is MNHEY and CDR2 SMNVEV (reference sequence). CDR3 sequence reads: CASSLSPGTGDNEQFF. CDR3 nucleotide sequence: TGTGCCAGCAGTTTATCTCCGGGGACAGGGGATAATGAGCAGTTCTTC.

The J gene is TRBJ2-3, the V gene TRBV27; unclear D gene. CDR1 is MNHEY and CDR2 is SMNVEV in the germline V gene (reference sequence). The CDR3 is made up of 15 amino acids. V lost 3 bases and J lost 2, with 12 bases in between. In DNA form, the CDR3 reads TGTGCCAGCAGTTTGAGAGGCCTCTACACAGATACGCAGTATTTT. Encoded protein: CASSLRGLYTDTQYF.

A single count supports this clone. The chain employs TRBV29-1 and TRBJ2-7, with TRBD2 as a possible D gene (5 bases). Germline CDR1 reads SQVTM; CDR2 reads ANQGSEA. The CDR3 contains 15 residues. V shed 7 bases and J shed 0 bases, with 19 bases lying between them. The CDR3 coding sequence is TGCAGCGCATCGACCCGGGGTGTGGGCTCCTACGAGCAGTACTTC. It is translated as CSASTRGVGSYEQYF.

V and J are TRBV11-1 and TRBJ1-2; TRBD1 agrees at 9 bases. The V gene end was trimmed by 5 bases and the J gene end by 3 bases; junction bases not matched to a gene: 10. Per germline, CDR1 SGHAT and CDR2 FQDESV (reference sequence). This CDR3 contains 16 residues. The CDR3 DNA reads as TGTGCCAGCAGCCCAGGGACAGGGAGGGCGGACTATGGCTACACCTTC. Its translation: CASSPGTGRADYGYTF.

This clone appeared a single time. The chain is built from TRBV6-5 and TRBJ2-1; D is undetermined. The germline CDR1 and CDR2 sequences are MNHEY and SVGAGI. Trimming removed 7 bases from V and 2 bases from J, with 15 bases in between. The CDR3 has 15 amino acids. The CDR3 bases are TGTGCCAGCAATTTAGCACCTGCCGCCTACAATGAGCAGTTCTTC. It yields the protein CASNLAPAAYNEQFF.

This chain uses TRBV5-5 with TRBJ2-4; D not resolved. The V and J ends lost 0 bases and 0 bases respectively, with 7 bases between them. CDR1 and CDR2 from the germline V gene are SGHKS and YYEKEE (reference sequence). The CDR3 has 15 amino acids. CDR3 bases: TGTGCCAGCAGCTTGGATCCTATAGCCAAAAACATTCAGTACTTC. Translating it yields CASSLDPIAKNIQYF. The full variable domain, with the rest looked up from reference TRBV5-5 and TRBJ2-4, is DAGVTQSPTHLIKTRGQQVTLRCSPISGHKSVSWYQQVLGQGPQFIFQYYEKEERGRGNFPDRFSARQFPNYSSELNVNALLLGDSALYLCASSLDPIAKNIQYFGAGTRLSVL.

The chain is built from TRBV6-2 or TRBV6-3 and TRBJ2-5; 13 positions match TRBD2. The V gene end was trimmed by 5 bases and the J gene end by 5 bases; junction bases not matched to a gene: 14. The CDR3 sequence is 18 residues long. Looked up from germline, CDR1 is MNHEY and CDR2 is SVGEGT. The CDR3 coding sequence is TGTGCCAGCAGTCGTGGGACTAGCGGGAACGCGGGTCCCGAGACCCAGTACTTC. Its translation is CASSRGTSGNAGPETQYF.